The entry below describes one T cell receptor (beta chain). Its antigen is undetermined. The sample originates from a study of T-cell reconstitution after alpha-beta-depleted transplantation in children. Study observations and caveats: Some patients' high day-60 TCRbeta diversity was attributed to recipient cells surviving conditioning.

The V end lost 5 bases, the J end lost 6 bases, and 12 bases lay between the germline ends. CDR1 and CDR2 from the germline V gene are SEHNR and FQNEAQ (reference sequence). The CDR3 is 13 residues long. Preparation of the TCRbeta library used unique molecular identifiers. TCRdb reanalysed the PCR reads using MiXCR and keeps one entry per CDR3 protein. The sample carries a few hundred thousand distinct CDR3 sequences, about 9.5% recorded once. This specimen was PBMCs, taken before TCRalphabeta/CD19-depleted stem cell transplant. J is TRBJ2-3 and V is TRBV7-9; D remains unclear. This TCR was sampled from a boy in the first two years of life with acute myeloid leukemia, due to receive a stem cell transplant. The CDR3 coding sequence is TGTGCCAGCAGCCCCGCGATCATGGATACGCAGTATTTT. Translation gives CASSPAIMDTQYF.